A single sample gave rise to the 10 T cell receptor beta chains below, sequenced in a study of Ad26.COV2.S vaccination and SARS-CoV-2 variants. Clones were sequenced by immunoSEQ multiplex PCR, and TCRdb holds only the in-frame ones, with some missing. The sample carries 200,000 to 300,000 clones, over 75% recorded once. Specified treatment: approximately 18 received Ad26.COV2.S at low or high dose, single or two shots; several received placebo; per-sample allocation not given. Sampling occurred on day 63 after the first vaccine or placebo injection. This sample comprised peripheral blood, obtained in a trial of Ad26.COV2.S vaccine versus placebo. These receptors all come from a person aged 18-60 years who received the Ad26.COV2.S COVID-19 vaccine or a placebo.

The J gene is TRBJ1-2, the V gene TRBV25-1, with TRBD1 matching 9 bases. V lost 1 base to trimming and J lost 2 bases; unmatched junction nucleotides: 5. The CDR3 spans 16 residues. Germline-derived CDR1 and CDR2 are MGHDK and SYGVNS. CDR3 DNA: TGTGCCAGCAGTGAATTGGGGACAGGGACGAACTATGGCTACACCTTC. It translates to CASSELGTGTNYGYTF.

This chain uses TRBV6-5 with TRBJ1-6, with TRBD1 matching over 8 bases. Looked up from germline, CDR1 is MNHEY and CDR2 is SVGAGI. CDR3 size: 13 residues. After removal of 7 bases from V and 10 bases from J, the junction contained 6 bases not matched to a gene. CDR3 DNA: TGTGCCAGCAATCAGGGGGCCAGGTCACCCCTCCACTTT. Translation: CASNQGARSPLHF.

The genes are TRBV21-1 and TRBJ1-6. TRBV21-1 corresponds to a pseudogene. This CDR3 contains 13 residues. For the CDR3, the DNA is TGTGCCAGCAGCAAAGCTGGGAATTCACCCCTCCACTTT. Residues: CASSKAGNSPLHF.

The chain employs TRBV2 and TRBJ2-1, with D perhaps assigned TRBD1 or TRBD2 (6 bases each). With 5 bases removed from V and 0 bases from J, the gap between germline ends came to 20 bases. The CDR3 consists of 18 residues. The germline V gene has CDR1 SNHLY and CDR2 FYNNEI. The CDR3 coding sequence is TGTGCCAGCAGTTCAGCTTTGGGGGGCCGGAGCTCCTACAATGAGCAGTTCTTC. It codes for CASSSALGGRSSYNEQFF.

The chain joins TRBV12-3 or TRBV12-4 to TRBJ2-1; D unresolved. The V end was cut by 2 bases, the J end by 9 bases, with 8 bases between. CDR3 size: 12 residues. The DNA for the CDR3 is TGTGCCAGCAGTTTAACCAGGACTGAGCAGTTCTTC. This codes for CASSLTRTEQFF.

This chain joins TRBV28 and TRBJ1-2; no reliable D call. Germline V gene data show CDR1 as MDHEN and CDR2 as SYDVKM. The length of the CDR3 is 12 residues. The V gene lost 2 bases and the J gene lost 8 bases, with 9 bases spanning the gap. The CDR3 DNA reads as TGTGCCAGCAGTTTAGCCCTTCGGGGCTACACCTTC. Translating gives CASSLALRGYTF.

The chain uses TRBV6-5 and TRBJ2-4; maybe TRBD1 (6 bases). The ends were cut back, 4 bases at V and 9 bases at J, with 19 bases in the middle. The CDR3 has 15 residues. The germline CDR1 and CDR2 sequences are MNHEY and SVGAGI. The CDR3 here is CASSSQGSPYGIQYF. The CDR3 DNA is TGTGCCAGCAGTTCACAGGGAAGCCCCTATGGCATTCAGTACTTC.

This clone has only one observation. The rearrangement links TRBV27 to TRBJ1-1; D ambiguous. Between the trimmed V and J ends, which lost 0 bases and 3 bases, there was a span of 5 bases. Germline-derived CDR1 and CDR2 are MNHEY and SMNVEV (reference sequence). The CDR3 covers 13 residues. The DNA of the CDR3 is TGTGCCAGCAGTTTATCTGTGTACACTGAAGCTTTCTTT. Protein product: CASSLSVYTEAFF.

The chain employs TRBV9 and TRBJ2-1; the match to TRBD2 covers 7 bases. The CDR3 covers 13 residues. Germline CDR1 is SGDLS and CDR2 is YYNGEE. Trimming at V came to 7 bases and at J to 6 bases, leaving 7 bases not matched to a gene. The CDR3 sequence is CASRPPGGNEQFF. In DNA, the CDR3 is TGTGCCAGCCGACCCCCGGGAGGCAATGAGCAGTTCTTC.

This chain joins TRBV5-6 and TRBJ2-1, with no clear D. Trimming stripped 0 bases from V and 11 bases from J, with 6 bases between. The CDR3 runs 11 residues. Germline V lookup: CDR1 SGHDT, CDR2 YYEEEE. The CDR3 sequence is CASSLDRQQFF. The CDR3 DNA reads TGTGCCAGCAGCTTGGACAGACAGCAGTTCTTC.